Listed here are 24 T cell receptor beta chains from one sample, sequenced in a study of early T cells in non-severe SARS-CoV-2 infection. MiXCR, applied by TCRdb to the 5' RACE reads, yields one record per CDR3 protein. The data show around 100,000 distinct CDR3 sequences, about an eighth seen once. Sample: whole blood. The receptor set was obtained from an adult who was a healthcare worker with PCR-confirmed SARS-CoV-2 infection or an uninfected control (not recorded which).

This clonotype came up a few times. The V gene is TRBV3-1, the J gene TRBJ2-1; 10 positions match TRBD2. Germline V gene sequence: CDR1 LGHDT, CDR2 YNNKEL (reference sequence). Unmatched junction bases numbered 3, after V lost 2 bases and J lost 8 bases. The CDR3 consists of 14 residues. CDR3 DNA: TGTGCCAGCAGCCAACTAGCGGGAGAGGATGAGCAGTTCTTC. This encodes CASSQLAGEDEQFF.

This clonotype was observed at least ten times. The gene calls are TRBV19 and TRBJ1-4, with 10 bases lining up with TRBD1. This CDR3 spans 17 amino acids. Germline loops: CDR1 LNHDA, CDR2 SQIVND (reference sequence). V was pared by 7 bases and J by 7 bases, with 15 bases of the junction left unmatched. The CDR3 loop is CASTPDRGFSSVEKLFF. In nucleotides, the CDR3 is TGTGCCAGTACCCCGGACAGGGGGTTTTCGAGTGTTGAAAAACTGTTTTTT.

This clonotype was counted ten times or more. The chain carries TRBV9 and TRBJ2-7, with 11 bases aligning to TRBD2. Germline CDR1 is SGDLS and CDR2 is YYNGEE. This CDR3 contains 16 residues. After removal of 3 bases from V and 4 bases from J, the junction contained 9 bases not matched to a gene. As DNA, the CDR3 is TGTGCCAGCAGCGAGGGACTAGCGGCAAACTTTTACGAGCAGTACTTC. It is translated as CASSEGLAANFYEQYF.

This clonotype occurred many times. The chain combines TRBV20-1 with TRBJ2-3; 7 bases are shared with TRBD2. CDR3 length: 15 residues. The ends lost 0 bases at V and 3 bases at J; junction bases unmatched: 6. The germline CDR1 and CDR2 sequences are DFQATT and SNEGSKA (reference sequence). CDR3: CSARDLRERTDTQYF. The CDR3 region has the DNA TGCAGTGCTAGAGATCTGCGGGAGAGGACAGATACGCAGTATTTT.

A single count supports this clonotype. Its ends do not fully match the called genes, so a read error is possible. The V and J genes are TRBV5-1 and TRBJ2-3; no clear D gene. There are 15 residues in the CDR3. Germline V CDR1 and CDR2: SGHRS, YFSETQ. CDR3: CACSLATRATDTQYF. CDR3 coding DNA: TGCGCCTGCAGCTTGGCCACAAGGGCGACAGATACGCAGTATTTT.

V and J are TRBV7-9 and TRBJ2-7; D gene unclear. CDR3 size: 12 residues. Trimming left V 4 bases short and J 6 bases short, with 10 bases between. Germline V gene data show CDR1 as SEHNR and CDR2 as FQNEAQ (reference sequence). CDR3 amino acids: CASSSLTGEQYF. The CDR3 nucleotides read TGTGCCAGCAGCTCCCTTACGGGCGAGCAGTACTTC. The entire variable domain, with the rest obtained from reference TRBV7-9 and TRBJ2-7, is as follows: DTGVSQNPRHKITKRGQNVTFRCDPISEHNRLYWYRQTLGQGPEFLTYFQNEAQLEKSRLLSDRFSAERPKGSFSTLEIQRTEQGDSAMYLCASSSLTGEQYFGPGTRLTVT.

There are many counts of this clonotype. The chain couples TRBV20-1 to TRBJ1-5, with D unclear. Germline values: CDR1 DFQATT, CDR2 SNEGSKA (reference sequence). This CDR3 has 12 residues. V gave up 4 bases and J gave up 5 bases, with 9 bases separating them. This chain's CDR3 is CSATRSDQPQHF. In DNA form, the CDR3 reads TGCAGTGCTACCAGGTCGGATCAGCCCCAGCATTTT.

V gene TRBV4-1 combines with J gene TRBJ2-1, with 7 bases aligning to TRBD2. The CDR3 sequence is 14 residues long. Germline loops: CDR1 MGHRA, CDR2 YSYEKL. The V gene end was trimmed by 7 bases and the J gene end by 5 bases; junction bases not matched to a gene: 8. In DNA form, the CDR3 reads TGCGCCAGCACAAAGAGGGAGGGGAACAATGAGCAGTTCTTC. This sequence encodes CASTKREGNNEQFF.

This clonotype was observed at least ten times. The chain employs TRBV29-1 and TRBJ2-5; D not certain. Per the germline V gene, CDR1 is SQVTM and CDR2 is ANQGSEA. Trimming pared 6 bases from V and 1 base from J, leaving 9 bases between. The CDR3 loop spans 12 amino acids. Here the CDR3 DNA reads TGCAGCGTCGCCCACAGCCAAGAGACCCAGTACTTC. As protein: CSVAHSQETQYF.

In this sample, this clonotype turned up many times. CDR3 sequence reads: CASSPASGRIGEQFF. The CDR3 region has the DNA TGTGCCAGCTCACCGGCTAGCGGGAGGATTGGGGAGCAGTTCTTC. This sequence joins TRBV18 and TRBJ2-1; 11 nucleotides align to TRBD2. Trimming removed 3 bases from V and 10 bases from J; junction bases left unmatched: 8. CDR1 is KGHSH and CDR2 is LQKENI in the germline V gene. The CDR3 loop spans 15 amino acids.

This clonotype came up many times. J is TRBJ1-5 and V is TRBV21-1; TRBD1 is the table's D call and was not checked against the DNA. TRBV21-1 is reported as a pseudogene. The CDR3 spans 14 residues. The CDR3 loop reads CASKRNRLNQPQHF. In DNA, the CDR3 is TGTGCCAGCAAGAGAAACAGGTTAAATCAGCCCCAGCATTTT.

There are a few counts of this clonotype. This chain joins TRBV11-2 and TRBJ2-3; D is ambiguous. V lost 7 bases, J lost 0 bases, and 14 bases lay in between. Per germline, CDR1 SGHAT and CDR2 FQNNGV. The CDR3 extends over 15 amino acids. CDR3 in amino acids: CASIGVGSSTDTQYF. CDR3 coding DNA: TGTGCCAGCATCGGAGTCGGTTCTAGCACAGATACGCAGTATTTT.

The sample holds a few counts of this clonotype. The gene calls are TRBV20-1 and TRBJ2-5, with a tentative D call TRBD1 (6 bases). Between the trimmed V and J ends, which lost 6 bases and 3 bases, there was a span of 8 bases. The germline V gene encodes CDR1 DFQATT and CDR2 SNEGSKA (reference sequence). There are 11 residues in the CDR3. The DNA for the CDR3 is TGCAGTGCGCGGACAGAAGAGACCCAGTACTTC. Translating gives CSARTEETQYF.

This clonotype has only a few counts. The chain employs TRBV2 and TRBJ1-4; D gene unclear. The V end lost 3 bases, the J end lost 14 bases, and 7 bases lay between the germline ends. The CDR3 runs to 10 residues. From germline, CDR1 is SNHLY and CDR2 FYNNEI. The CDR3 nucleotides read TGTGCCAGCAGTGACGAGGCTCTGTTTTTT. It yields the protein CASSDEALFF.

There are many counts of this clonotype. The rearrangement links TRBV18 to TRBJ2-1; 12 bases align to TRBD2. The V segment lost 3 bases and the J segment 6 bases; nucleotides outside the gene matches: 6. There are 16 residues in the CDR3. Germline CDR1 is KGHSH and CDR2 is LQKENI. CDR3 in DNA: TGTGCCAGCTCACCCCTCACTAGCGGGAGGCCCAATGAGCAGTTCTTC. This sequence encodes CASSPLTSGRPNEQFF.

This clonotype was seen a few times. The genes are TRBV5-6 and TRBJ2-1; TRBD2 matches at 8 bases. Losses at the gene ends were 0 bases for V and 10 bases for J; bases not matched to a gene: 9. The germline V gene has CDR1 SGHDT and CDR2 YYEEEE. This CDR3 is built from 15 residues. CDR3 bases: TGTGCCAGCAGCTTGGGGACTAGCCGTCGGGGCGAGCAGTTCTTC. This gives the protein CASSLGTSRRGEQFF. Using reference TRBV5-6 and TRBJ2-1 for the parts outside the CDR3, the full variable domain is DAGVTQSPTHLIKTRGQQVTLRCSPKSGHDTVSWYQQALGQGPQFIFQYYEEEERQRGNFPDRFSGHQFPNYSSELNVNALLLGDSALYLCASSLGTSRRGEQFFGPGTRLTVL.

V gene TRBV5-4 combines with J gene TRBJ2-2; 8 bases match TRBD2. This CDR3 has 17 amino acids. V was clipped by 4 bases and J by 3 bases; unmatched bases: 11. From germline, CDR1 is SGHNT and CDR2 YYREEE (reference sequence). The CDR3 sequence is CASSRLPGLGDTGELFF. DNA for the CDR3: TGTGCCAGCAGCCGCCTCCCGGGACTAGGAGACACCGGGGAGCTGTTTTTT.

V gene TRBV7-2 combines with J gene TRBJ1-5; the D is unclear. Germline CDR1 is SGHTA and CDR2 is FQGNSA. The length of the CDR3 is 16 residues. Trimming shortened V by 5 bases and J by 3 bases, and 17 bases separated the two germline ends. This CDR3 reads CASSKEGALTNQPQHF. The CDR3 DNA reads as TGTGCCAGCAGCAAGGAGGGAGCCCTAACCAATCAGCCCCAGCATTTT.

This clonotype showed up just a few times. The V call is TRBV10-3, the J call TRBJ2-2; TRBD1 is a possible D gene (6 bases). The V gene lost 7 bases and the J gene lost 5 bases, with 14 bases spanning the gap. Germline CDR1 ENHRY, CDR2 SYGVKD. The CDR3 has 14 residues. The CDR3 sequence is CAITRGTRTGELFF. The CDR3 DNA is TGTGCCATCACCAGGGGTACTAGAACCGGGGAGCTGTTTTTT.

This clonotype showed up just a few times. The genes are TRBV2 and TRBJ1-4; 9 nucleotides agree with TRBD1. CDR3 length: 14 residues. CDR1 is SNHLY and CDR2 is FYNNEI in the germline V gene. V shed 6 bases and J 10 bases; nucleotides not matched to a gene: 9. The CDR3: CASSADRGHGKLFF. The CDR3 DNA reads as TGTGCCAGCAGCGCGGACAGGGGACATGGAAAACTGTTTTTT.

Worth noting for this clonotype: An end of the junction differs from the germline gene, which may be a read error. J is TRBJ2-3 and V is TRBV15; D not certain. Germline loops: CDR1 LNHNV, CDR2 YYDKDF (reference sequence). The CDR3 sequence is 12 residues long. The CDR3: CATRRDADTQYF. The CDR3 coding sequence is TGTGCCACCAGAAGAGACGCAGATACGCAGTATTTT. The full variable domain, its missing parts supplied by reference TRBV15 and TRBJ2-3, is DAMVIQNPRYQVTQFGKPVTLSCSQTLNHNVMYWYQQKSSQAPKLLFHYYDKDFNNEADTPDNFQSRRPNTSFCFLDIRSPGLGDTAMYLCATRRDADTQYFGPGTRLTVL.

This clonotype was observed at least ten times. The chain links TRBV12-3 or TRBV12-4 to TRBJ2-1; either TRBD1 or TRBD2 may supply D (5 bases each). The CDR3 has 14 residues. The V end lost 5 bases, the J end lost 5 bases, and 13 bases lay between the germline ends. CDR3 loop: CASSAGTGDNEQFF. The CDR3 DNA sequence: TGTGCCAGCAGTGCCGGGACCGGAGACAATGAGCAGTTCTTC.

The chain combines TRBV19 with TRBJ2-7, with D possibly being TRBD1 (6 bases). From germline, CDR1 is LNHDA and CDR2 SQIVND (reference sequence). The CDR3 runs 16 residues. Trimming pared 1 base from V and 6 bases from J, leaving 19 bases between. The CDR3 is CASSIVAGTTVGEQYF. CDR3 bases: TGTGCCAGTAGTATAGTGGCCGGGACAACCGTTGGCGAGCAGTACTTC.

This clonotype has only a few counts. The chain has TRBV9 and TRBJ2-7, with D uncertain. The CDR3 has 15 amino acids. V lost 0 bases, J lost 3 bases, and 13 bases lay in between. Germline values: CDR1 SGDLS, CDR2 YYNGEE. The CDR3 protein is CASSVGAGSRYEQYF. The DNA for the CDR3 is TGTGCCAGCAGCGTAGGGGCCGGAAGCCGCTACGAGCAGTACTTC.